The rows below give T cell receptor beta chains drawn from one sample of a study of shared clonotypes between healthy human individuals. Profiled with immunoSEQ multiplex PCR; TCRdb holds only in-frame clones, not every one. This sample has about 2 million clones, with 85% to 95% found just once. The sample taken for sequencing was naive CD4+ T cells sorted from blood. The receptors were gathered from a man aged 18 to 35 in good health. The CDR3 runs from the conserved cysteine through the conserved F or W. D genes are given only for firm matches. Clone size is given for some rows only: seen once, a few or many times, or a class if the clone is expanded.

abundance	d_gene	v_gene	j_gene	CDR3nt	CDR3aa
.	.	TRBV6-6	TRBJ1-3	TGTGCCAGCAGTTACTCCAAACCGCACTCTGGAAACACCATATATTTT	CASSYSKPHSGNTIYF
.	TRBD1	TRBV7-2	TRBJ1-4	TGTGCCAGCAGCCGTGTCCGGGACAGGGCTGAAAAACTGTTTTTT	CASSRVRDRAEKLFF
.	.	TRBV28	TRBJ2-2	TGTGCCAGCAGTCCGCCCGGGGTCTACACCGGGGAGCTGTTTTTT	CASSPPGVYTGELFF
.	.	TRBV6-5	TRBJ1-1	TGTGCCAGCAGTTACCTGGACGGGAACACTGAAGCTTTCTTT	CASSYLDGNTEAFF
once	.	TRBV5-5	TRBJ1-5	TGTGCCAGCAGCTTGGACGGTGGGAGGGGGCCCCAGCATTTT	CASSLDGGRGPQHF
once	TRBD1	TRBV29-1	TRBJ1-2	TGCAGCGCAGGGGGCGGATATGGCTACACCTTC	CSAGGGYGYTF
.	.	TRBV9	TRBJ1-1	TGTGCCAGCAGCGTAGTTGGGGGGTACACTGAAGCTTTCTTT	CASSVVGGYTEAFF
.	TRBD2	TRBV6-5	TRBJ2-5	TGTGCCAGCAGGGCGGTAGCGGGAGGAATGGAGACCCAGTACTTC	CASRAVAGGMETQYF
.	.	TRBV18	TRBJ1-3	TGTGCCAGCTCAACGATAACTGGATCTGGAAACACCATATATTTT	CASSTITGSGNTIYF
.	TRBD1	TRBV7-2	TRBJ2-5	TGTGCCAGCAGCTTAGGGCAGGGGGCCCGAGAGACCCAGTACTTC	CASSLGQGARETQYF
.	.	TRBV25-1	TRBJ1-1	TGTGCCAGCAGTGACTCTCCCGGCCCCACTGAAGCTTTCTTT	CASSDSPGPTEAFF
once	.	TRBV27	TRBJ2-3	TGTGCCAGCGCTTTCCTCGGGGCAGATACGCAGTATTTT	CASAFLGADTQYF
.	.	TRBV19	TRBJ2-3	TGTGCCAGTAGTGCGTTGACTAGCACAGATACGCAGTATTTT	CASSALTSTDTQYF
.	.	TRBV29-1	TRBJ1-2	TGCAGCGTTGCCTTCCAGGGTAACTATGGCTACACCTTC	CSVAFQGNYGYTF
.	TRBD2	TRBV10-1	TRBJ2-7	TGCGCCAGCAGTGAGTACGACGCGGGAGGCTGGGGCGAGCAGTACTTC	CASSEYDAGGWGEQYF
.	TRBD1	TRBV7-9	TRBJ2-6	TGTGCCACCAATCCGGGACAGGGGGATCCTGGGGCCAACGTCCTGACTTTC	CATNPGQGDPGANVLTF
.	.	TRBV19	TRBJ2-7	TGTGCCAGTAGTATAGAAAGGGATTACGAGCAGTACTTC	CASSIERDYEQYF
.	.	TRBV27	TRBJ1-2	TGTGCCAGCAGTCCAAGGGCCGGACACTATGGCTACACCTTC	CASSPRAGHYGYTF
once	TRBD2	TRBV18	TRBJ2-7	TGTGCCAGCTCACCCGGACTAGCGGGAGAGTACGAGCAGTACTTC	CASSPGLAGEYEQYF
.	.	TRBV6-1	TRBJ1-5	TGTGCCAGCAGTGAGGCAGATAGCAATCAGCCCCAGCATTTT	CASSEADSNQPQHF
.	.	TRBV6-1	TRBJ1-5	TGTGCCAGCAGTGAAGGGGGGGCGCAGCATCAGCCCCAGCATTTT	CASSEGGAQHQPQHF
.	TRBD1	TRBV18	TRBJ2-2	TGTGCCAGCTCACCACAGAGACAGGGGGTCTTCGGGGAGCTGTTTTTT	CASSPQRQGVFGELFF
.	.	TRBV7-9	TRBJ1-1	TGTGCCAGCAGTCGCGAGTCGCTGAACACTGAAGCTTTCTTT	CASSRESLNTEAFF
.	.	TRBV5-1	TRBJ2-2	TGCGCCAGCAGCTTTACGAGGGGGAACACCGGGGAGCTGTTTTTT	CASSFTRGNTGELFF
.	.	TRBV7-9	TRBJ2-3	TGTGCCAGCAGCTTAGGGGCACCTAGCACAGATACGCAGTATTTT	CASSLGAPSTDTQYF
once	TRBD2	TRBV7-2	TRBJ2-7	TGTGCCAGCAGCTTTGGTCTAGCGGAGGCCTACGAGCAGTACTTC	CASSFGLAEAYEQYF
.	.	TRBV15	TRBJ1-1	TGTGCCACCAGCAGAGACAGGAAAGATAACACTGAAGCTTTCTTT	CATSRDRKDNTEAFF
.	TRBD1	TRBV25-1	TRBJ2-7	TGTGCCAGCACCCCCTCCCCGGGACAGGGGGCCTACGAGCAGTACTTC	CASTPSPGQGAYEQYF
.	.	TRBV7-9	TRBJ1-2	TGTGCCAGCAGCCTAGTTGGGCCAGGGGATGGCTACACCTTC	CASSLVGPGDGYTF
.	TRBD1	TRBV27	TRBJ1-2	TGTGCCAGCAGTCCACGGACAGGGAGCTATGGCTACACCTTC	CASSPRTGSYGYTF
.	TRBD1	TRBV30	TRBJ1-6	TGTGCCTGGAGAGACGGGACAGGGGTTAATTCACCCCTCCACTTT	CAWRDGTGVNSPLHF
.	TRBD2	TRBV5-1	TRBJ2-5	TGCGCCAGCACAGCGGGGAAAGAAGAGACCCAGTACTTC	CASTAGKEETQYF
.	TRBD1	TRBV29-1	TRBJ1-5	TGCAGCGTTGGAATGGACAGGGGGAATCAGCCCCAGCATTTT	CSVGMDRGNQPQHF
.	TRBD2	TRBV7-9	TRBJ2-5	TGTGCCAGCACCGAACTAGCGGTCCAAGAGACCCAGTACTTC	CASTELAVQETQYF
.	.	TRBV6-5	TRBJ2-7	TGTGCCAGCAGCACAATAGGATACGAGCAGTACTTC	CASSTIGYEQYF
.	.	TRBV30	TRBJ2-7	TGTGCCTGGATCCGGGCGGTCCCCTCCTACGAGCAGTACTTC	CAWIRAVPSYEQYF
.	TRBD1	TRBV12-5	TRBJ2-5	TGTGCTAGTGGTTTGGATTTAGGGGGCGCGGGGACCCAGTACTTC	CASGLDLGGAGTQYF
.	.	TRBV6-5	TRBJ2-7	TGTGCCAGCAGTTACTCATTCAGGGGCGGCTACGAGCAGTACTTC	CASSYSFRGGYEQYF
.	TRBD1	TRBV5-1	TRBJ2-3	TGCGCCAGCAGCTTGTCGGCGCAGGGGGCCGGCGTGAGGACAGATACGCAGTATTTT	CASSLSAQGAGVRTDTQYF
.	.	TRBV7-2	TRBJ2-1	TGTGCCAGCAGCATCAGCAATGAGCAGTTCTTC	CASSISNEQFF
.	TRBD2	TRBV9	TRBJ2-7	TGTGCCAGCAGCCCGGGACTAGCGGGAGGGCCTCCCCAGTACTTC	CASSPGLAGGPPQYF
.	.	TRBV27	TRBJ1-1	TGTGCCAGCGCGACAGTGAACACTGAAGCTTTCTTT	CASATVNTEAFF
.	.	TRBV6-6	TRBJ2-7	TGTGCCAGCAGCAATAGCTGGGACCCAAACTACGAGCAGTACTTC	CASSNSWDPNYEQYF
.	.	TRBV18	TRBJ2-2	TGTGCCAGCTCACCTTCTTTAGACACCGGGGAGCTGTTTTTT	CASSPSLDTGELFF
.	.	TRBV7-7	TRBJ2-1	TGTGCTAGCAGCATGGACCGCCACAATGAGCAGTTCTTC	CASSMDRHNEQFF
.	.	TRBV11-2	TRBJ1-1	TGTGCCAGCAGACGATCAGGGGATAGCACTGAAGCTTTCTTT	CASRRSGDSTEAFF